These 26 T cell receptor beta chains originate from one sample sequenced in a study of blood T cell repertoires in COVID-19. Sequencing was performed with immunoSEQ multiplex PCR; in TCRdb, only in-frame clones are kept and a portion is missing. The table has approximately 290,000 clones, approximately 83% seen once; the top ten hold about 4.3%. Sequenced input: PBMCs or T cells enriched from blood (not recorded which). All receptors come from a woman between 25 and 40 years old who had recovered from COVID-19.

The CDR3: CASSPRLGSSYEQYF. The DNA of the CDR3 is TGTGCCAGCAGCCCCAGACTAGGGAGCTCCTACGAGCAGTACTTC. The chain is built from TRBV13 and TRBJ2-7; D perhaps matches TRBD2 (6 bases). V lost 5 bases to trimming and J lost 0 bases, with 14 bases between them. The CDR3 consists of 15 residues. Germline CDR1 PRHDT, CDR2 FYEKMQ (reference sequence).

The chain is built from TRBV7-9 and TRBJ2-5; maybe TRBD2 (5 bases). V lost 4 bases to trimming and J lost 3 bases, with 9 bases between them. Per the germline V gene, CDR1 is SEHNR and CDR2 is FQNEAQ (reference sequence). The length of the CDR3 is 13 residues. CDR3 amino acids: CASSSLVEETQYF. CDR3 bases: TGTGCCAGCAGCTCACTAGTAGAAGAGACCCAGTACTTC.

The J gene is TRBJ1-1, the V gene TRBV7-9; D call uncertain. Looked up from germline, CDR1 is SEHNR and CDR2 is FQNEAQ (reference sequence). The V and J ends lost 1 base and 7 bases respectively, with 7 bases between them. The CDR3 contains 12 residues. The CDR3 DNA is TGTGCCAGCAGCTTAGGAGATATTGAAGCTTTCTTT. Its translation is CASSLGDIEAFF.

The CDR3 DNA follows: TGTGCCAGCAGACCCGGGACTCCAAGGCACAATGAGCAGTTCTTC. Its protein product is CASRPGTPRHNEQFF. The rearrangement links TRBV6-5 to TRBJ2-1; TRBD2 is a possible D gene (6 bases). The CDR3 runs to 15 residues. Deletions cut 6 bases from V and 5 bases from J, with 17 bases between. CDR1 MNHEY and CDR2 SVGAGI come from the germline V gene.

This clone was observed a single time. J is TRBJ2-2 and V is TRBV30; D is ambiguous. The V end was cut by 3 bases, the J end by 6 bases, with 14 bases between. CDR3 size: 14 residues. Per germline, CDR1 GTSNPN and CDR2 SVGIG (reference sequence). The CDR3 is CAWRTPLVSGELFF. CDR3 bases: TGTGCCTGGAGGACCCCTCTAGTCTCCGGGGAGCTGTTTTTT.

The chain links TRBV18 to TRBJ2-3; tentative D call: TRBD2 (6 bases). Germline V gene sequence: CDR1 KGHSH, CDR2 LQKENI. V was shortened by 4 bases and J by 5 bases, with 19 bases between the two germline ends. The CDR3 covers 16 residues. The CDR3 nucleotides read TGTGCCAGCTCACTTTTTCGCGGGGCCGAAGGAGATACGCAGTATTTT. It is translated as CASSLFRGAEGDTQYF.

The genes are TRBV3-1 (or the pseudogene TRBV3-2) and TRBJ2-7; TRBD1 aligns across 8 bases. With V trimmed by 3 bases and J by 6 bases, 13 bases remained unmatched. Per germline, CDR1 LGHDT and CDR2 YNNKEL (reference sequence). The CDR3 has 16 residues. CDR3 sequence (DNA): TGTGCCAGCAGCCATCGACCGGGACAGGTTAGTCGCGAGCAGTACTTC. This translates into CASSHRPGQVSREQYF.

V and J are TRBV3-1 (or the pseudogene TRBV3-2) and TRBJ1-5, with D possibly being TRBD1 (5 bases). Trimming took off 0 bases at V and 0 bases at J, with 9 bases between the two ends. The CDR3 contains 16 residues. The germline V gene has CDR1 LGHDT and CDR2 YNNKEL (reference sequence). The CDR3 protein is CASSQEGQGSNQPQHF. The CDR3 region has the DNA TGTGCCAGCAGCCAAGAAGGGCAGGGTAGCAATCAGCCCCAGCATTTT.

The chain carries TRBV6-2 or TRBV6-3 and TRBJ1-2; no clear D gene. This CDR3 has 15 residues. V lost 1 base, J lost 2 bases, and 11 bases lay in between. CDR1 is MNHEY and CDR2 is SVGEGT in the germline V gene. In DNA form, the CDR3 reads TGTGCCAGCAGTTACTTAGCCGCCGGGAACTATGGCTACACCTTC. Its protein product is CASSYLAAGNYGYTF.

CDR3 bases: TGTGCCAGCAGCCCGGGACAGCAAGAGACCCAGTACTTC. Its translation is CASSPGQQETQYF. This chain links TRBV28 with TRBJ2-5; 7 bases agree with TRBD1. V shed 6 bases and J 2 bases; nucleotides not matched to a gene: 3. Germline V gives CDR1 MDHEN, CDR2 SYDVKM. This CDR3 has 13 amino acids.

With regard to this clone: A much larger clone lies one base from this, so it may be a read error. The chain combines TRBV28 with TRBJ2-2, with TRBD1 identical over 11 bases. The CDR3 runs to 14 residues. V dropped 6 bases and J dropped 3; count of bases not matched to a gene: 0. Germline-derived CDR1 and CDR2 are MDHEN and SYDVKM. The CDR3 loop reads CASRGQGDTGELFF. The CDR3 DNA reads TGTGCCAGCAGGGGACAGGGGGACACCGGGGAGCTGTTTTTT.

The V call is TRBV25-1, the J call TRBJ1-1; 9 bases are shared with TRBD1. Germline V CDR1 and CDR2: MGHDK, SYGVNS. The CDR3 length is 16 residues. J lost 1 base, V lost 5 bases, and 8 bases had no gene match. The CDR3 bases are TGTGCCAGCAGTTCCCCGGACAGGGGCTCGAACACTGAAGCTTTCTTT. Its protein is CASSSPDRGSNTEAFF.

The chain joins TRBV7-3 to TRBJ2-7; TRBD1 matches 7 bases. Germline CDR1 and CDR2: SGHTA and FQGTGA. This CDR3 spans 14 amino acids. The V segment lost 0 bases and the J segment 3 bases; nucleotides outside the gene matches: 2. The CDR3 here is CASSLTTGNYEQYF. The CDR3 bases are TGTGCCAGCAGCTTAACGACAGGGAACTACGAGCAGTACTTC.

The chain combines TRBV11-2 with TRBJ1-2; 8 bases fit TRBD1. Trimming took 5 bases from V and 0 from J; bases not matched to a gene: 5. The CDR3 totals 15 residues. Germline V gene sequence: CDR1 SGHAT, CDR2 FQNNGV. In DNA, the CDR3 is TGTGCCAGCAGCCCAACAGGGGGAACTAACTATGGCTACACCTTC. It codes for CASSPTGGTNYGYTF.

V usage is TRBV19 and J usage is TRBJ1-1; D is ambiguous. The CDR3 consists of 14 residues. Germline V gene data show CDR1 as LNHDA and CDR2 as SQIVND (reference sequence). V was shortened by 6 bases and J by 3 bases, with 14 bases between the two germline ends. Here the CDR3 DNA reads TGTGCCAGTAGGCCGGGAGGCCGGCACACTGAAGCTTTCTTT. Residues: CASRPGGRHTEAFF.

CDR3 sequence: CASSLRDRGSYGYTF. CDR3 DNA: TGTGCCAGCAGTCTTCGGGACAGGGGAAGCTATGGCTACACCTTC. The chain is built from TRBV28 and TRBJ1-2; TRBD1 agrees at 10 bases. V lost 5 bases and J lost 4; bases outside the gene matches: 7. This CDR3 has 15 residues. Germline V lookup: CDR1 MDHEN, CDR2 SYDVKM.

This sequence joins TRBV28 and TRBJ1-5; no clear D. The CDR3 totals 12 residues. Trimming stripped 6 bases from V and 3 bases from J, with 6 bases between. Per the germline V gene, CDR1 is MDHEN and CDR2 is SYDVKM. CDR3 protein: CASRPYNQPQHF. DNA of the CDR3: TGTGCCAGCAGACCCTACAATCAGCCCCAGCATTTT.

V and J are TRBV7-9 and TRBJ2-3; D call uncertain. This CDR3 region has 15 residues. Germline loops: CDR1 SEHNR, CDR2 FQNEAQ (reference sequence). Trimming cost V 1 base and J 0 bases, with 8 bases left between them. CDR3: CASSLVRPSTDTQYF. In nucleotides, the CDR3 is TGTGCCAGCAGCTTAGTCCGTCCTAGCACAGATACGCAGTATTTT.

The chain combines TRBV7-9 with TRBJ1-2; 9 positions match TRBD1. The CDR3 is 15 amino acids. Germline trimming cut 4 bases from V and 10 bases from J; bases unmatched to any gene: 13. Germline V lookup: CDR1 SEHNR, CDR2 FQNEAQ (reference sequence). CDR3 DNA: TGTGCCAGCAGCTACTTCCCGGGACAGGGATCGGACTACACCTTC. It encodes CASSYFPGQGSDYTF. Full variable domain (rest looked up from reference TRBV7-9 and TRBJ1-2): DTGVSQNPRHKITKRGQNVTFRCDPISEHNRLYWYRQTLGQGPEFLTYFQNEAQLEKSRLLSDRFSAERPKGSFSTLEIQRTEQGDSAMYLCASSYFPGQGSDYTFGSGTRLTVV.

V gene TRBV7-9 combines with J gene TRBJ2-3; the D is unclear. Looked up from germline, CDR1 is SEHNR and CDR2 is FQNEAQ (reference sequence). Trimming removed 1 base from V and 3 bases from J, with 5 bases in between. The CDR3 has 13 amino acids. CDR3 in DNA: TGTGCCAGCAGCTTAGGTTCAACAGATACGCAGTATTTT. Its protein product is CASSLGSTDTQYF.

The CDR3 nucleotides are TGTGCCAGTAGTCCGACCGGGGTCGATAATTCACCCCTCCACTTT. It yields the protein CASSPTGVDNSPLHF. This chain links TRBV19 with TRBJ1-6; D is unresolved. The CDR3 sequence is 15 residues long. Germline CDR1 reads LNHDA; CDR2 reads SQIVND (reference sequence). With 5 bases removed from V and 5 bases from J, the gap between germline ends came to 13 bases.

The genes are TRBV27 and TRBJ1-1, with D unclear. V lost 3 bases and J lost 4, with 12 bases in between. Germline CDR1 and CDR2: MNHEY and SMNVEV (reference sequence). The CDR3 covers 14 residues. CDR3 bases: TGTGCCAGCAGTTTGAGACTCCCGCCCACTGAAGCTTTCTTT. It translates to CASSLRLPPTEAFF.

The chain has TRBV7-2 and TRBJ1-1; no clear D gene. Germline CDR1 and CDR2: SGHTA and FQGNSA. The ends were cut back, 6 bases at V and 10 bases at J, with 12 bases in the middle. The CDR3 is 11 residues long. Here the CDR3 DNA reads TGTGCCAGCAGTTACGGCCAGCGAGCTTTCTTT. Translating it yields CASSYGQRAFF.

V and J are TRBV5-1 and TRBJ1-6; TRBD1 aligns across 12 bases. Germline V CDR1 and CDR2: SGHRS, YFSETQ. There are 14 residues in the CDR3. V was pared by 4 bases and J by 9 bases, with 2 bases of the junction left unmatched. The CDR3 region is CASSPGQGASPLHF. The CDR3 nucleotides are TGCGCCAGCAGCCCGGGACAGGGGGCTTCACCCCTCCACTTT.

This chain connects TRBV30 to TRBJ1-4; 7 bases are a match to TRBD1. J gave up 1 base and V 0 bases, and 8 bases lay outside the gene matches. The V gene's germline CDR1 is GTSNPN and CDR2 SVGIG (reference sequence). CDR3 length: 17 amino acids. CDR3 DNA: TGTGCCTGGAGTGTACAGGGGCCGTTGAGAACTAATGAAAAACTGTTTTTT. It encodes CAWSVQGPLRTNEKLFF.

In DNA, the CDR3 is TGTGCCAGCAGCTTTGTGATCGGGACAGAGGCGACCTACGAGCAGTACTTC. This translates into CASSFVIGTEATYEQYF. The V call is TRBV7-8, the J call TRBJ2-7; 7 nucleotides align to TRBD1. V was clipped by 3 bases and J by 2 bases; unmatched bases: 13. CDR3 length equals 17 residues. Germline CDR1 and CDR2: SGHVS and FQNEAQ.